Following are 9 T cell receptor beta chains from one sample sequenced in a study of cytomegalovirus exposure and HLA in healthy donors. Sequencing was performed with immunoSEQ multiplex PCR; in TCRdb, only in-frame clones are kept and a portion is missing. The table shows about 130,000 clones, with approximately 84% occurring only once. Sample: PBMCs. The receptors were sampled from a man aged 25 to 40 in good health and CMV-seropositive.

The CDR3 region is CASSLVGGTADYGYTF. In DNA, the CDR3 is TGCGCCAGCAGCCTCGTAGGGGGTACCGCGGACTATGGCTACACCTTC. The J gene is TRBJ1-2, the V gene TRBV5-1; D perhaps matches TRBD1 (6 bases). The V end lost 4 bases, the J end lost 3 bases, and 19 bases lay between the germline ends. The CDR3 is 16 residues long. CDR1 SGHRS and CDR2 YFSETQ come from the germline V gene.

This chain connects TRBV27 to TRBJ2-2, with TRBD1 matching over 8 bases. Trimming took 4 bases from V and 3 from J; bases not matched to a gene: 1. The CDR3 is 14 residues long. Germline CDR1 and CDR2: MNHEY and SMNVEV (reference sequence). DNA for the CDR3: TGTGCCAGCAGTTACAGGGGGTACACCGGGGAGCTGTTTTTT. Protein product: CASSYRGYTGELFF.

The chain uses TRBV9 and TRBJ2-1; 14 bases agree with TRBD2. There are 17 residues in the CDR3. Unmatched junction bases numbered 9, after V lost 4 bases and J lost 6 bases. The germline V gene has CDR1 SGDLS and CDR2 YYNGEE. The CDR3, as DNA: TGTGCCAGCAGCCTCCGACTAGCGGGAGGGCCTTCCAATGAGCAGTTCTTC. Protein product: CASSLRLAGGPSNEQFF.

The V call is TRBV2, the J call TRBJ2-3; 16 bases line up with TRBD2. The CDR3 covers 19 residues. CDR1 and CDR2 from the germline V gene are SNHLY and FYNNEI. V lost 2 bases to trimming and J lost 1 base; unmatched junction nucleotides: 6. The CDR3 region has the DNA TGTGCCAGCAGTGAACGTGGGACTAGCGGGAGGGCCGGCACAGATACGCAGTATTTT. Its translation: CASSERGTSGRAGTDTQYF.

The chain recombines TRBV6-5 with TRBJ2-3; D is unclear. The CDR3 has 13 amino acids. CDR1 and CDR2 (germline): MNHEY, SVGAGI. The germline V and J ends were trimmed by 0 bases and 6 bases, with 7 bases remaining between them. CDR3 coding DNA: TGTGCCAGCAGTTACTCGAAGGAGGATACGCAGTATTTT. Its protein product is CASSYSKEDTQYF.

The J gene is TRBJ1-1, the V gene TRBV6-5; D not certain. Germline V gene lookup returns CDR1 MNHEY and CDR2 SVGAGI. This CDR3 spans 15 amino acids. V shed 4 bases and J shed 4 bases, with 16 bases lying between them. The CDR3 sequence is CASSLRSAPSTEAFF. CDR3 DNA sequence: TGTGCCAGCAGTTTACGGTCTGCACCGAGCACTGAAGCTTTCTTT.

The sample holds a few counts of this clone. This chain's CDR3 is CASSLSGGELNYGYTF. The CDR3 DNA reads TGTGCCAGCAGCTTAAGTGGAGGGGAGCTTAACTATGGCTACACCTTC. The chain is built from TRBV7-3 and TRBJ1-2; tentatively, D is TRBD1 (5 bases). The CDR3 has 16 amino acids. V gave up 1 base and J gave up 1 base, with 13 bases separating them. CDR1 and CDR2 (germline): SGHTA, FQGTGA. Combining the CDR3 with reference TRBV7-3 and TRBJ1-2 gives the whole variable domain GAGVSQTPSNKVTEKGKYVELRCDPISGHTALYWYRQSLGQGPEFLIYFQGTGAADDSGLPNDRFFAVRPEGSVSTLKIQRTERGDSAVYLCASSLSGGELNYGYTFGSGTRLTVV.

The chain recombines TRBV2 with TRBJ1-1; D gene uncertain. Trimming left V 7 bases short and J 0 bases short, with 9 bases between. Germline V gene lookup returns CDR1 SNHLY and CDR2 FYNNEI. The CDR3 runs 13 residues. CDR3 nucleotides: TGTGCCAGCAACAGAGGGTTGAACACTGAAGCTTTCTTT. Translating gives CASNRGLNTEAFF.

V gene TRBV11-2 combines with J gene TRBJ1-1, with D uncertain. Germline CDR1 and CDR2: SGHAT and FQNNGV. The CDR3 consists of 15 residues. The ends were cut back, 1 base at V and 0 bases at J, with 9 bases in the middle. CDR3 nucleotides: TGTGCCAGCAGCTTAGGCCTTACACTGAACACTGAAGCTTTCTTT. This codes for CASSLGLTLNTEAFF. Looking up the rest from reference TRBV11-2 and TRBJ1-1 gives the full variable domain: EAGVAQSPRYKIIEKRQSVAFWCNPISGHATLYWYQQILGQGPKLLIQFQNNGVVDDSQLPKDRFSAERLKGVDSTLKIQPAKLEDSAVYLCASSLGLTLNTEAFFGQGTRLTVV.